This TCR beta chain was identified during a study of molecular identifiers for immune sequencing clone quantification. Study-level findings and limits: Even with 800,000 to 1,000,000 naive cells present, spiked Jurkat TCR RNA from one cell was reportedly detectable. Over 97% of effector molecules, yet under 1% of naive-cell molecules, were held by clones above 20 RNA copies.

From germline, CDR1 is SQVTM and CDR2 ANQGSEA. The CDR3 consists of 13 residues. V was clipped by 4 bases and J by 1 base, with 7 bases between them. Bulk libraries came from a prior protocol with listed TCR primers. TCRdb reprocessed the PCR reads via MiXCR and lists one record per CDR3 protein. The sample contains fewer than 350,000 distinct CDR3 sequences, about 22% of which appear only once. This clonotype was counted at least ten times. Its antigen is not identified. The chain combines TRBV29-1 with TRBJ2-2; no clear D. The TCR was taken from a human donor in good health. Some libraries in this study had Jurkat cell RNA spiked in. The sample was naive CD8+ T cells from blood, with Jurkat cell RNA spiked in. Subset: FACS-sorted CD8+CD4-CCR7+CD45RA+ naive T cells. The CDR3 sequence: CSVGSRNTGELFF. Here the CDR3 DNA reads TGCAGCGTTGGGTCAAGGAACACCGGGGAGCTGTTTTTT.